The table lists the clone carrying this T cell receptor (beta chain) with a few counts. Its antigen is currently unknown. The sample belongs to a study of T-cell memory formation after mild COVID-19. One entry per CDR3 protein results from TCRdb running MiXCR on the 5' RACE reads. The sample includes under 400,000 distinct CDR3 sequences, 20% to 25% of them seen just once. CDR3 length: 13 amino acids. Germline loops: CDR1 SQVTM, CDR2 ANQGSEA. V shed 2 bases and J 8 bases; nucleotides not matched to a gene: 6. Broader study findings: CD4+ clones that contracted lay mainly in CM and EM; CD8+ ones lay in EMRA. There was no confirmation that second-wave clones peaking on day 37 were SARS-CoV-2 specific.

The chain links TRBV29-1 to TRBJ1-2, with 9 nucleotides matching TRBD1. Sequences were obtained from PBMCs or a T cell subset sorted from them (not recorded which). This receptor was identified in an adult woman who had mild COVID-19 (a few samples of this study predate the infection). Cell type and time point are not known. CDR3 residues: CSVEKGQGLGYTF. The CDR3 bases are TGCAGCGTTGAAAAGGGACAGGGATTGGGCTACACCTTC.